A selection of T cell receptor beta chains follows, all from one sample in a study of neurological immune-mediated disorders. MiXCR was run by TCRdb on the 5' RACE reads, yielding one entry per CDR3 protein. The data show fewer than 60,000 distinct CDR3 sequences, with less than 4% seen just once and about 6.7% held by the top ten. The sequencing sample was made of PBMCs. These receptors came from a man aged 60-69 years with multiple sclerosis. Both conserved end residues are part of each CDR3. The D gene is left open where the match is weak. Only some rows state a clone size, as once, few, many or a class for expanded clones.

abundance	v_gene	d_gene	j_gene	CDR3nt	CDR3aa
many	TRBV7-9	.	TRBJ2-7	TGTGCCAGCAGCTCCCTTGACATTTCCTACGAGCAGTACTTC	CASSSLDISYEQYF
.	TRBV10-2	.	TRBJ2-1	TGCGCCACCCGACAGTCTGAGCAGTTCTTC	CATRQSEQFF
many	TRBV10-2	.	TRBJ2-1	TGCGCCAGCAGTGGGGGCCGGAGGGTGTACAATGAGCAGTTCTTC	CASSGGRRVYNEQFF
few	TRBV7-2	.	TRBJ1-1	TGTGCCAGCAGCCCTTCCTGGGGGGGGGTGAACACTGAAGCTTTCTTT	CASSPSWGGVNTEAFF
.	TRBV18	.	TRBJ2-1	TGTGCCAGCTCACCTTTAAACAATGAGCAGTTCTTC	CASSPLNNEQFF
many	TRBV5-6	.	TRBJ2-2	TGTGCCAGCAGTGCCGTGCGACAGCTCACTTCAGCGAACACCGGGGAGCTGTTTTTT	CASSAVRQLTSANTGELFF
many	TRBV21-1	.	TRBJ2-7	TGTGCCAGCAATAAAAGGGCTAGCGGGGGGCCTTCCTACGAGCAGTACTTC	CASNKRASGGPSYEQYF
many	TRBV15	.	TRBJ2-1	TGTGCCACCAGCAGAGATAAGGAACTTGAGCAGTTCTTC	CATSRDKELEQFF
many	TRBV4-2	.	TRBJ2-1	TGTGCCAGCAGCCAAGATCACAGCGGTAGCTCCTACAATGAGCAGTTCTTC	CASSQDHSGSSYNEQFF
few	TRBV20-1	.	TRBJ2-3	TGCAGTGCTAGTCCCGAAGCGGGCGGCCCCGTTACGCAGTATTTT	CSASPEAGGPVTQYF
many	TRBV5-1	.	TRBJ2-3	TGCGCCAGCAGCCAAACAGCAGATACGCAGTATTTT	CASSQTADTQYF
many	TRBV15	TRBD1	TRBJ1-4	TGTGCCACCAAACGGGGACAGGCTAATGAAAAACTGTTTTTT	CATKRGQANEKLFF
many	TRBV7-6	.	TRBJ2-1	TGTGCCAGCACCGTAGACAGGGAGCAGTTCTTC	CASTVDREQFF
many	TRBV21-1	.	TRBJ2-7	TGTGCCAGCAGCAAAGTTCCTCGGGGGCCCGCGAACCGGGACAGGGGGTACGAGCAGTACTTC	CASSKVPRGPANRDRGYEQYF
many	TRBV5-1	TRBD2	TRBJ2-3	TGCGCCAGCAGTTTGGGGGGGGAAGATACGCAGTATTTT	CASSLGGEDTQYF